The 30 T cell receptor beta chains presented below share a single source sample, sequenced in a study of cytomegalovirus exposure and HLA in healthy donors. The PCR made use of 60 Vbeta and 13 Jbeta primers. Some clones are missing from TCRdb's copy, which holds only in-frame ones; the method was immunoSEQ multiplex PCR. Of 100,000 to 150,000 clones listed, 73% are singletons. The sample taken for sequencing was PBMCs. These receptors all stem from a woman in her forties in good health and CMV-seropositive.

This clone appeared once. The rearrangement uses TRBV4-2 and TRBJ2-3; TRBD2 matches 9 bases. Germline CDR1 is LGHNA and CDR2 is YNFKEQ. V was clipped by 0 bases and J by 4 bases; unmatched bases: 5. The CDR3 consists of 16 residues. This CDR3 is CASSQDRAGGPDTQYF. The DNA of the CDR3 is TGTGCCAGCAGCCAAGATAGGGCGGGGGGGCCAGATACGCAGTATTTT.

This sequence joins TRBV5-1 and TRBJ2-1, with 8 bases that match TRBD2. The CDR3 is 17 amino acids. Germline CDR1 is SGHRS and CDR2 is YFSETQ. V shed 1 base and J 0 bases; nucleotides not matched to a gene: 6. CDR3 DNA sequence: TGCGCCAGCAGCTTGTTGGGCGGGGGGAGCTCCTACAATGAGCAGTTCTTC. Translated, it gives CASSLLGGGSSYNEQFF. The full variable domain, in which reference TRBV5-1 and TRBJ2-1 provide the parts outside the CDR3, is KAGVTQTPRYLIKTRGQQVTLSCSPISGHRSVSWYQQTPGQGLQFLFEYFSETQRNKGNFPGRFSGRQFSNSRSEMNVSTLELGDSALYLCASSLLGGGSSYNEQFFGPGTRLTVL.

The chain carries TRBV7-2 and TRBJ1-1; TRBD1 aligns across 7 bases. CDR1 and CDR2 from the germline V gene are SGHTA and FQGNSA. The length of the CDR3 is 14 residues. Trimming took 3 bases from V and 5 from J; bases not matched to a gene: 6. CDR3 in amino acids: CASSFIAGGTEAFF. The CDR3 coding sequence is TGTGCCAGCAGCTTTATCGCAGGGGGTACTGAAGCTTTCTTT.

This clone was counted only a few times. The V call is TRBV5-4, the J call TRBJ2-7, with 8 bases aligning to TRBD2. Per germline, CDR1 SGHNT and CDR2 YYREEE (reference sequence). This CDR3 has 17 amino acids. The J segment lost 0 bases and the V segment lost 4 bases, leaving 12 bases of the junction unmatched. CDR3 sequence reads: CASSLRGPGGVSYEQYF. In nucleotides, the CDR3 is TGTGCCAGCAGCCTACGAGGCCCGGGGGGGGTCTCCTACGAGCAGTACTTC. The variable domain in full, with the rest retrieved from reference TRBV5-4 and TRBJ2-7, is ETGVTQSPTHLIKTRGQQVTLRCSSQSGHNTVSWYQQALGQGPQFIFQYYREEENGRGNFPPRFSGLQFPNYSSELNVNALELDDSALYLCASSLRGPGGVSYEQYFGPGTRLTVT.

The chain couples TRBV19 to TRBJ1-1, with D unclear. The CDR3 length is 14 residues. CDR1 LNHDA and CDR2 SQIVND come from the germline V gene (reference sequence). The germline V and J ends were trimmed by 3 bases and 8 bases, with 16 bases remaining between them. The CDR3 loop reads CASSIGEFRREAFF. Written as DNA, the CDR3 is TGTGCCAGTAGTATCGGGGAGTTCAGAAGAGAAGCTTTCTTT.

The genes are TRBV28 and TRBJ1-2; D uncertain. The CDR3 is made up of 13 amino acids. The V end was cut by 10 bases, the J end by 1 base, with 13 bases between. The germline gives CDR1 MDHEN, CDR2 SYDVKM. CDR3 coding DNA: TGTGCCACCCTCCAGACATTTAACTATGGCTACACCTTC. This gives the protein CATLQTFNYGYTF.

The gene calls are TRBV7-8 and TRBJ1-4, with unresolved D. Germline V CDR1 and CDR2: SGHVS, FQNEAQ. The CDR3 runs 15 residues. The V and J ends lost 1 base and 8 bases respectively, with 14 bases between them. CDR3 in DNA: TGTGCCAGCAGCTTAGTTGGGTACCAGCGAGAAAAACTGTTTTTT. Its translation: CASSLVGYQREKLFF.

The sample holds a few counts of this clone. The chain carries TRBV30 and TRBJ2-4; 8 bases fit TRBD2. Germline V gene data show CDR1 as GTSNPN and CDR2 as SVGIG (reference sequence). J gave up 0 bases and V 2 bases, and 3 bases lay outside the gene matches. CDR3 size: 15 residues. The CDR3 sequence is CAWSTAGGAKNIQYF. CDR3 bases: TGTGCCTGGAGTACGGCGGGGGGAGCCAAAAACATTCAGTACTTC.

The CDR3, as DNA: TGCGCCAGCAGCTTGGATTCGTTCGGCTCTGGAAACACCATATATTTT. It encodes CASSLDSFGSGNTIYF. The V call is TRBV5-1, the J call TRBJ1-3; D ambiguous. Per germline, CDR1 SGHRS and CDR2 YFSETQ. The CDR3 is made up of 16 amino acids. V was trimmed by 0 bases and J by 0 bases, leaving 10 bases between them.

This clone turned up a few times. This chain joins TRBV2 and TRBJ2-2; D is undetermined. The V and J ends lost 5 bases and 5 bases respectively, with 3 bases between them. Germline CDR1 SNHLY, CDR2 FYNNEI. The CDR3 runs to 11 residues. The chain's CDR3 is CASSRTGELFF. Written as DNA, the CDR3 is TGTGCCAGCAGTCGGACCGGGGAGCTGTTTTTT.

The chain has TRBV4-1 and TRBJ1-4; 8 nucleotides align to TRBD1. The CDR3 contains 15 residues. CDR1 MGHRA and CDR2 YSYEKL come from the germline V gene. V lost 4 bases to trimming and J lost 7 bases; unmatched junction nucleotides: 8. The CDR3 loop reads CASSRTGGGGEKLFF. CDR3 nucleotide sequence: TGCGCCAGCAGCCGCACAGGGGGTGGTGGTGAAAAACTGTTTTTT.

This chain uses TRBV6-1 with TRBJ1-1; possible D gene TRBD1, 6 bases. The V and J ends lost 4 bases and 0 bases respectively, with 12 bases between them. This CDR3 region has 15 residues. Germline assignment: CDR1 MNHNS and CDR2 SASEGT. In DNA, the CDR3 is TGTGCCAGCAGTGCTCGACAGGTTCTGAACACTGAAGCTTTCTTT. It codes for CASSARQVLNTEAFF.

The chain uses TRBV5-5 and TRBJ2-2; the match to TRBD1 covers 10 bases. Germline CDR1 is SGHKS and CDR2 is YYEKEE (reference sequence). This CDR3 has 15 residues. Germline trimming cut 3 bases from V and 5 bases from J; bases unmatched to any gene: 4. CDR3 sequence (DNA): TGTGCCAGCAGCTCGGGACAGGGGAGGACCGGGGAGCTGTTTTTT. This sequence encodes CASSSGQGRTGELFF.

This clone was seen a single time. This chain links TRBV4-1 with TRBJ2-1, with D possibly matching TRBD2 (5 bases). V was cut by 0 bases and J by 0 bases, with 6 bases left in between. The CDR3 runs 15 residues. The V gene's germline CDR1 is MGHRA and CDR2 YSYEKL. The CDR3 DNA reads as TGCGCCAGCAGCCAAGAGGGGAGCTCCTACAATGAGCAGTTCTTC. Translated, it gives CASSQEGSSYNEQFF.

In this sample, this clone turned up a few times. The V gene is TRBV5-6, the J gene TRBJ2-1; 12 positions agree with TRBD2. The CDR3 loop spans 14 amino acids. V lost 2 bases and J lost 7; bases outside the gene matches: 1. The germline CDR1 and CDR2 sequences are SGHDT and YYEEEE. This chain's CDR3 is CASSLLAGGNEQFF. The CDR3 DNA sequence: TGTGCCAGCAGCTTACTAGCGGGGGGTAATGAGCAGTTCTTC.

The rearrangement uses TRBV4-3 and TRBJ2-1, with TRBD2 matching over 11 bases. Germline-derived CDR1 and CDR2 are LGHNA and YSLEER. V dropped 0 bases and J dropped 9; count of bases not matched to a gene: 4. The CDR3 sequence is 15 residues long. The CDR3 region is CASSQDSGGAGEQFF. The CDR3 DNA is TGCGCCAGCAGCCAAGATAGCGGGGGGGCAGGTGAGCAGTTCTTC.

There are a few counts of this clone. The CDR3 loop is CASSSGSWAAFF. CDR3 nucleotide sequence: TGTGCCAGCAGCTCCGGTTCCTGGGCAGCTTTCTTT. The chain couples TRBV11-2 to TRBJ1-1; D is unclear. The germline gives CDR1 SGHAT, CDR2 FQNNGV. The CDR3 sequence is 12 residues long. Trimming removed 4 bases from V and 10 bases from J, with 13 bases in between.

CDR3 sequence reads: CASAPGQGGNQPQHF. CDR3 sequence (DNA): TGTGCCAGTGCCCCGGGACAGGGAGGCAATCAGCCCCAGCATTTT. The chain joins TRBV27 to TRBJ1-5; the match to TRBD1 covers 9 bases. The V gene end was trimmed by 9 bases and the J gene end by 2 bases; junction bases not matched to a gene: 8. CDR1 and CDR2 from the germline V gene are MNHEY and SMNVEV (reference sequence). This CDR3 region has 15 residues.

The chain couples TRBV9 to TRBJ1-1; 11 bases map to TRBD1. The CDR3 loop spans 14 amino acids. The V segment lost 3 bases and the J segment 5 bases; nucleotides outside the gene matches: 3. Germline V lookup: CDR1 SGDLS, CDR2 YYNGEE. The CDR3 protein is CASSADRGPTEAFF. CDR3 in DNA: TGTGCCAGCAGCGCGGACAGGGGGCCAACTGAAGCTTTCTTT. Looking up the rest from reference TRBV9 and TRBJ1-1 gives the full variable domain: DSGVTQTPKHLITATGQRVTLRCSPRSGDLSVYWYQQSLDQGLQFLIQYYNGEERAKGNILERFSAQQFPDLHSELNLSSLELGDSALYFCASSADRGPTEAFFGQGTRLTVV.

CDR3 sequence: CASSLVPSDRGYNEQFF. CDR3 DNA: TGCGCCAGCAGCTTGGTCCCTAGCGACAGGGGTTACAATGAGCAGTTCTTC. The chain carries TRBV5-1 and TRBJ2-1; 8 bases line up with TRBD1. The V and J ends lost 0 bases and 4 bases, in that order; junction bases with no gene match: 9. The CDR3 runs to 17 residues. Germline V lookup: CDR1 SGHRS, CDR2 YFSETQ.

The V and J genes are TRBV6-1 and TRBJ2-5; D is unclear. The germline V gene encodes CDR1 MNHNS and CDR2 SASEGT. V dropped 2 bases and J dropped 0 bases, with 7 bases sitting between them. There are 14 residues in the CDR3. The CDR3 region has the DNA TGTGCCAGCAGTGAACAGTCGTACCAAGAGACCCAGTACTTC. Translation: CASSEQSYQETQYF.

The chain employs TRBV5-4 and TRBJ2-1; TRBD2 agrees at 9 bases. CDR1 is SGHNT, CDR2 YYREEE, per germline (reference sequence). The V segment lost 3 bases and the J segment 6 bases; nucleotides outside the gene matches: 10. The CDR3 is 16 residues long. The CDR3 DNA follows: TGTGCCAGCAGCTCCCTGGGGCTAGCGGGGTTCAATGAGCAGTTCTTC. It is translated as CASSSLGLAGFNEQFF.

CDR3 sequence: CASSLQGVDEQYF. The CDR3 nucleotides read TGTGCCAGCAGCTTACAGGGTGTCGACGAGCAGTACTTC. The V and J genes are TRBV5-5 and TRBJ2-7; D might be TRBD1 (6 bases). V was shortened by 2 bases and J by 5 bases, with 11 bases between the two germline ends. Germline lookup yields CDR1 SGHKS and CDR2 YYEKEE (reference sequence). This CDR3 is built from 13 residues.

The V gene is TRBV28, the J gene TRBJ1-1; D unresolved. The V gene lost 7 bases and the J gene lost 4 bases, with 16 bases spanning the gap. CDR1 MDHEN and CDR2 SYDVKM come from the germline V gene. The CDR3 contains 14 residues. CDR3 coding DNA: TGTGCCAGCATTGGGCGGGTGATTAGCACTGAAGCTTTCTTT. Translating gives CASIGRVISTEAFF.

The J gene is TRBJ1-1, the V gene TRBV6-1; weak D call: TRBD1 (6 bases). Trimming removed 6 bases at V and 1 base at J, with 6 bases between. The CDR3 has 12 amino acids. CDR1 is MNHNS, CDR2 SASEGT, per germline. Here the CDR3 reads CASSRGNTEAFF. The DNA of the CDR3 is TGTGCCAGCAGCAGGGGGAACACTGAAGCTTTCTTT.

This clone came up a few times. V usage is TRBV5-5 and J usage is TRBJ1-4, with 12 bases matching TRBD1. This CDR3 comprises 16 residues. Germline CDR1 SGHKS, CDR2 YYEKEE (reference sequence). J gave up 10 bases and V 6 bases, and 13 bases lay outside the gene matches. CDR3 DNA sequence: TGTGCCAGCACCAAGGAGACCGGGACAGGGGGCGGAAAACTGTTTTTT. Its protein is CASTKETGTGGGKLFF.

This chain uses TRBV6-1 with TRBJ1-1, with 8 bases identical to TRBD1. Germline CDR1 reads MNHNS; CDR2 reads SASEGT. J was trimmed by 1 base and V by 6 bases; bases with no gene match: 7. The CDR3 length is 15 residues. The CDR3 region is CASRWQGAANTEAFF. The DNA of the CDR3 is TGTGCCAGCAGGTGGCAGGGGGCGGCGAACACTGAAGCTTTCTTT.

About this clone itself: At one boundary the junction diverges from the germline segment, which might be a read error. V and J are TRBV29-1 and TRBJ1-2, with 9 nucleotides matching TRBD1. The CDR3 has 12 amino acids. Germline values: CDR1 SQVTM, CDR2 ANQGSEA. The CDR3 bases are TGCAGCGTTGAAGAGGGACAGGGACCCTCCCACTTC. Amino acid sequence: CSVEEGQGPSHF. The full variable domain, with the rest looked up from reference TRBV29-1 and TRBJ1-2, is SAVISQKPSRDICQRGTSLTIQCQVDSQVTMMFWYRQQPGQSLTLIATANQGSEATYESGFVIDKFPISRPNLTFSTLTVSNMSPEDSSIYLCSVEEGQGPSHFGSGTRLTVV.

The V gene is TRBV5-1, the J gene TRBJ2-3; D not resolved. CDR1 and CDR2 from the germline V gene are SGHRS and YFSETQ. The CDR3 has 15 residues. The V end was cut by 7 bases, the J end by 1 base, with 16 bases between. CDR3 sequence (DNA): TGCGCCAGCGGCGAGGTCTCGTCGGGCACAGATACGCAGTATTTT. It specifies CASGEVSSGTDTQYF. Drawing the rest from reference TRBV5-1 and TRBJ2-3, the complete variable domain is KAGVTQTPRYLIKTRGQQVTLSCSPISGHRSVSWYQQTPGQGLQFLFEYFSETQRNKGNFPGRFSGRQFSNSRSEMNVSTLELGDSALYLCASGEVSSGTDTQYFGPGTRLTVL.

This sequence joins TRBV18 and TRBJ2-7; the match to TRBD1 covers 9 bases. The J segment lost 5 bases and the V segment lost 3 bases, leaving 8 bases of the junction unmatched. The V gene's germline CDR1 is KGHSH and CDR2 LQKENI. The CDR3 is 15 residues long. The CDR3 loop is CASSPRIGQGNEQYF. Written as DNA, the CDR3 is TGTGCCAGCTCACCTAGGATCGGACAGGGGAACGAGCAGTACTTC.